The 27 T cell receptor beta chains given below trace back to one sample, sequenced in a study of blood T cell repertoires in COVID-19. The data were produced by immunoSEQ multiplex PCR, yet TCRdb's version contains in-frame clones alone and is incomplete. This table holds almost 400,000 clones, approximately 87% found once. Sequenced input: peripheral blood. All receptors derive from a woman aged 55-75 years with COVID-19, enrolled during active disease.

For the CDR3, the DNA is TGCGCCAGCAGCTTGCAGGAGGTTGATGGCTACACCTTC. It codes for CASSLQEVDGYTF. V gene TRBV5-1 combines with J gene TRBJ1-2; unclear D gene. Trimming cost V 1 base and J 6 bases, with 10 bases left between them. Germline CDR1 is SGHRS and CDR2 is YFSETQ. CDR3 length: 13 residues.

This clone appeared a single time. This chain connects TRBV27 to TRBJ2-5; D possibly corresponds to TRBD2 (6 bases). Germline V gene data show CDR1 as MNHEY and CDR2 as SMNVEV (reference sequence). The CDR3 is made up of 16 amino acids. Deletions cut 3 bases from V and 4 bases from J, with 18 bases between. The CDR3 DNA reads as TGTGCCAGCAGTTTTTTGCTCGGTGGAGGGATAGAGACCCAGTACTTC. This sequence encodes CASSFLLGGGIETQYF.

DNA for the CDR3: TGTGCCAGCAGTGACGGCAGGAAGAATCAGCCCCAGCATTTT. Amino acid sequence: CASSDGRKNQPQHF. The rearrangement uses TRBV6-1 and TRBJ1-5; D gene ambiguous. The germline CDR1 and CDR2 sequences are MNHNS and SASEGT. CDR3 length: 14 residues. V lost 3 bases and J lost 4, with 10 bases in between.

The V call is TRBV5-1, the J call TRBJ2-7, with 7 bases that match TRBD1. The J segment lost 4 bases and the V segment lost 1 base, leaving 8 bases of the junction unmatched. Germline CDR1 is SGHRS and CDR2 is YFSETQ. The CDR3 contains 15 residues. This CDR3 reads CASSLSGQSKYEQYF. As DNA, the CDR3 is TGCGCCAGCAGCTTGTCGGGACAGTCGAAATACGAGCAGTACTTC.

The CDR3 protein is CASSLRGEVYNEQFF. The CDR3 bases are TGCGCCAGCAGCCTCAGGGGAGAGGTCTACAATGAGCAGTTCTTC. The chain has TRBV5-1 and TRBJ2-1; a weak D match, TRBD1 (6 bases). The length of the CDR3 is 15 residues. Per the germline V gene, CDR1 is SGHRS and CDR2 is YFSETQ. Trimming shortened V by 4 bases and J by 3 bases, and 14 bases separated the two germline ends. Supplemented by reference TRBV5-1 and TRBJ2-1, the full variable domain reads KAGVTQTPRYLIKTRGQQVTLSCSPISGHRSVSWYQQTPGQGLQFLFEYFSETQRNKGNFPGRFSGRQFSNSRSEMNVSTLELGDSALYLCASSLRGEVYNEQFFGPGTRLTVL.

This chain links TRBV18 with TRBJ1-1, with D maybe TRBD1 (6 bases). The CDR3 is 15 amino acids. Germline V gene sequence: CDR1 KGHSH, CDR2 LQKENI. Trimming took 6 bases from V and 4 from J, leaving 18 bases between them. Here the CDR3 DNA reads TGTGCCAGCTCTCCAAGGACAGTGTTGGTCACTGAAGCTTTCTTT. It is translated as CASSPRTVLVTEAFF.

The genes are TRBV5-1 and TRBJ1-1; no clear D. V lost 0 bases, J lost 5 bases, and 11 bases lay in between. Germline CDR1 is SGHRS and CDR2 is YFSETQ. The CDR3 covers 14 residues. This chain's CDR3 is CASSLGVPGTEAFF. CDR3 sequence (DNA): TGCGCCAGCAGCTTGGGGGTTCCGGGGACTGAAGCTTTCTTT.

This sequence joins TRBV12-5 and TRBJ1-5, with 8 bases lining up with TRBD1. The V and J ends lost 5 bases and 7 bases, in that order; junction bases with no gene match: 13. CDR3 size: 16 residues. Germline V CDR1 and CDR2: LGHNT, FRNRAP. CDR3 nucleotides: TGTGCTAGTGGTATCCTCGACAGGGGAGTAGGGCAGCCCCAGCATTTT. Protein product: CASGILDRGVGQPQHF.

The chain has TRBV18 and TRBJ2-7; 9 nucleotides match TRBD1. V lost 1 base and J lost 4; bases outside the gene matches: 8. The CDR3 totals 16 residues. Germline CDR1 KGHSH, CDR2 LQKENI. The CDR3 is CASSPLRTGGAYEQYF. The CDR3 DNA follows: TGTGCCAGCTCACCACTAAGAACAGGGGGCGCGTACGAGCAGTACTTC.

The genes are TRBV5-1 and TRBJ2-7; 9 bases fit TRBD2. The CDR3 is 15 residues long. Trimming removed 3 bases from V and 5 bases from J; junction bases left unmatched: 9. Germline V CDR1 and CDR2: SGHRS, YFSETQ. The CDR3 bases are TGCGCCAGCAGCTCCCGGGGGGGACTAGCAAACGAGCAGTACTTC. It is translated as CASSSRGGLANEQYF.

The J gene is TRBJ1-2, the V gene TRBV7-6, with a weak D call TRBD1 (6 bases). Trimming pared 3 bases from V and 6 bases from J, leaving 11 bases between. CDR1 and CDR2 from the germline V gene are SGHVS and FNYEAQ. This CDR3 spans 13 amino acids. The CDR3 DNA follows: TGTGCCAGCAGCTTGTCTTGGGGGCATGGCTACACCTTC. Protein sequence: CASSLSWGHGYTF. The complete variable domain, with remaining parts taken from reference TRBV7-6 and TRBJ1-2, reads GAGVSQSPRYKVTKRGQDVALRCDPISGHVSLYWYRQALGQGPEFLTYFNYEAQQDKSGLPNDRFSAERPEGSISTLTIQRTEQRDSAMYRCASSLSWGHGYTFGSGTRLTVV.

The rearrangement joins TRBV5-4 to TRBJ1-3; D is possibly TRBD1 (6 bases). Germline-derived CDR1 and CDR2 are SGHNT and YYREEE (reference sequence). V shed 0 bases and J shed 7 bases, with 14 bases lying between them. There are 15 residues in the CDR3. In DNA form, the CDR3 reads TGTGCCAGCAGCTTGGATCAGGGGAGCCACAACACCATATATTTT. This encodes CASSLDQGSHNTIYF.

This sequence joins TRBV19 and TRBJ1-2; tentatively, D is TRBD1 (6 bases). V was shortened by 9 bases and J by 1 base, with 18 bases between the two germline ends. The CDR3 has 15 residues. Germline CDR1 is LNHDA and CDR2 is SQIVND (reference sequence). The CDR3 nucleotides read TGTGCCAGCCTTCCAACAGGGATACTTAACTATGGCTACACCTTC. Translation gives CASLPTGILNYGYTF.

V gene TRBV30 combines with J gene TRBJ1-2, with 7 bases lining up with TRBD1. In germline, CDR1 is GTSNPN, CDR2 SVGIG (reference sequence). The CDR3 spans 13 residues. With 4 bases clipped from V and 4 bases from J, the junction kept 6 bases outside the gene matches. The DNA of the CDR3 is TGTGCCTGGAACCTGGGGACAGTCTATGGCTACACCTTC. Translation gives CAWNLGTVYGYTF.

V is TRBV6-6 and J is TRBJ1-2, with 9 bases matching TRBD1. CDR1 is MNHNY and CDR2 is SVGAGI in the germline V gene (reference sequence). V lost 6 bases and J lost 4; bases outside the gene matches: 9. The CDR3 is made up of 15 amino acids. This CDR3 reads CASSTGGAVLYGYTF. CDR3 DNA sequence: TGTGCCAGCAGCACAGGGGGCGCAGTCCTCTATGGCTACACCTTC.

CDR3: CASSAKTGGTQETQYF. The CDR3 coding sequence is TGTGCCAGCAGTGCAAAGACAGGGGGGACTCAAGAGACCCAGTACTTC. The rearrangement links TRBV6-1 to TRBJ2-5, with 9 positions matching TRBD1. The V gene's germline CDR1 is MNHNS and CDR2 SASEGT. The CDR3 runs 16 residues. J lost 2 bases, V lost 4 bases, and 8 bases had no gene match.

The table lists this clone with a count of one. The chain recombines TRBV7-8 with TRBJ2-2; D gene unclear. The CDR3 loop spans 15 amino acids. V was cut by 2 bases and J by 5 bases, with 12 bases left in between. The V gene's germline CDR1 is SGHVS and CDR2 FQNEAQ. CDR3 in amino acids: CASSLLQLGTGELFF. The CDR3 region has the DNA TGTGCCAGCAGCTTATTACAACTCGGGACCGGGGAGCTGTTTTTT. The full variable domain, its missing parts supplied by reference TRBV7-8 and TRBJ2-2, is GAGVSQSPRYKVAKRGQDVALRCDPISGHVSLFWYQQALGQGPEFLTYFQNEAQLDKSGLPSDRFFAERPEGSVSTLKIQRTQQEDSAVYLCASSLLQLGTGELFFGEGSRLTVL.

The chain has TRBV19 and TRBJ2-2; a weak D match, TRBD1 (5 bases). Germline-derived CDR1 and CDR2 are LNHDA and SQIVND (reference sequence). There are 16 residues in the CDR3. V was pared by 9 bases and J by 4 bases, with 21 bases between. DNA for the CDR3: TGTGCCAGCAACGAAAACTATCGAAGGGGCACCGGGGAGCTGTTTTTT. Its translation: CASNENYRRGTGELFF.

CDR3 nucleotides: TGCGCCAGCAGCCAAGGCAGCGGGACCTCGAGCTCCTACGAGCAGTACTTC. It codes for CASSQGSGTSSSYEQYF. This sequence joins TRBV4-1 and TRBJ2-7; 7 nucleotides agree with TRBD2. This CDR3 comprises 17 residues. Germline assignment: CDR1 MGHRA and CDR2 YSYEKL. The V segment lost 1 base and the J segment 0 bases; nucleotides outside the gene matches: 9.

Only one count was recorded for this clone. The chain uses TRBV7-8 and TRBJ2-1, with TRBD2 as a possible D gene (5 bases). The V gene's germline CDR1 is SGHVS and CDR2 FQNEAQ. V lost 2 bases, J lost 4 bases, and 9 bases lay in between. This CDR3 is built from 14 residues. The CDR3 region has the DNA TGTGCCAGCAGCTTATCAGGCGGGTACAATGAGCAGTTCTTC. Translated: CASSLSGGYNEQFF.

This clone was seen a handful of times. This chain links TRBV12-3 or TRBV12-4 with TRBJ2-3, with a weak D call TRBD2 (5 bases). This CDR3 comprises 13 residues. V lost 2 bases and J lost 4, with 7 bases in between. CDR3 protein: CASSLRGSDTQYF. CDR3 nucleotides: TGTGCCAGCAGTTTACGCGGGTCAGATACGCAGTATTTT.

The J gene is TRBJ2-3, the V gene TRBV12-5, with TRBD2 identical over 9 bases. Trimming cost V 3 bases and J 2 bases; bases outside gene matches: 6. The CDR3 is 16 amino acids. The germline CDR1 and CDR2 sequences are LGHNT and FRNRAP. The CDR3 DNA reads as TGTGCTAGTGGTTTAAGTAGCGGGGGCGTCACAGATACGCAGTATTTT. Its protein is CASGLSSGGVTDTQYF.

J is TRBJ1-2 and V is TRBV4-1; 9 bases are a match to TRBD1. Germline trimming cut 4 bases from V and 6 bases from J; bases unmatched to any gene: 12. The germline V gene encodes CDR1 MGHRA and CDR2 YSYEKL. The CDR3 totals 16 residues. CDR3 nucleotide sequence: TGCGCCAGCAGCCTCAAAAGACCGGGACAGGGAGATGGCTACACCTTC. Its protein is CASSLKRPGQGDGYTF.

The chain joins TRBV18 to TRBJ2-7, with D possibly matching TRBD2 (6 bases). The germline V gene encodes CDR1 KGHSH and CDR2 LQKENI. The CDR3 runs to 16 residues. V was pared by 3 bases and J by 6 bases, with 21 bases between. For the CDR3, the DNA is TGTGCCAGCTCACCCGTCGGGCGGGACCCTTCCCTCGAGCAGTACTTC. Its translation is CASSPVGRDPSLEQYF.

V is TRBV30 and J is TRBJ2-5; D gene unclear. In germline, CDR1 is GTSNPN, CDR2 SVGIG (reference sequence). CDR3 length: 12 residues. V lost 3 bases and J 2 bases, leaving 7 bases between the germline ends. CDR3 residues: CAWSPVQETQYF. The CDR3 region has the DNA TGTGCCTGGAGCCCCGTTCAAGAGACCCAGTACTTC.

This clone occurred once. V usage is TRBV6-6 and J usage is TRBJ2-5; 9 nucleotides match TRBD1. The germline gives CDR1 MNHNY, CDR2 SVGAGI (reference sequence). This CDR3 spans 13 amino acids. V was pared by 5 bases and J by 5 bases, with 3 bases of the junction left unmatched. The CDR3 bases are TGTGCCAGCAGTACAGGGGGCCGGGAGACCCAGTACTTC. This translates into CASSTGGRETQYF.

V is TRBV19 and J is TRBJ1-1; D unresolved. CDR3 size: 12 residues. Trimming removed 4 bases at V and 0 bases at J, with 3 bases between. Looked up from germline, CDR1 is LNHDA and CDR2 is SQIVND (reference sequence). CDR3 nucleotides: TGTGCCAGTAGTACTCTGAACACTGAAGCTTTCTTT. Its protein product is CASSTLNTEAFF.